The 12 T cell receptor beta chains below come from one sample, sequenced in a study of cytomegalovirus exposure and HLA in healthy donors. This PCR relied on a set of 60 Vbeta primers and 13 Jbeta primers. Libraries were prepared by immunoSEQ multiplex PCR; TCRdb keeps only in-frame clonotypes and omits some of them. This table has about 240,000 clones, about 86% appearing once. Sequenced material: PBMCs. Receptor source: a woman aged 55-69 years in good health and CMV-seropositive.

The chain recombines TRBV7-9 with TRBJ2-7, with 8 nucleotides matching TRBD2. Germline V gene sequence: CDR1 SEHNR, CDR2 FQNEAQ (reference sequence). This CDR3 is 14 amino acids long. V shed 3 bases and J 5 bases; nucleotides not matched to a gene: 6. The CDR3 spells CASSLIGRVHEQYF. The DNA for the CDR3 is TGTGCCAGCAGCTTGATCGGGAGGGTCCACGAGCAGTACTTC.

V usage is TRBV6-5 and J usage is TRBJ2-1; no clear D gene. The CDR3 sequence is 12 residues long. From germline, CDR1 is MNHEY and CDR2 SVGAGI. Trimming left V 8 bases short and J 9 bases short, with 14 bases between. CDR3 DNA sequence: TGTGCCAGCCAGAGCGCTACTGGTGAGCAGTTCTTC. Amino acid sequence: CASQSATGEQFF.

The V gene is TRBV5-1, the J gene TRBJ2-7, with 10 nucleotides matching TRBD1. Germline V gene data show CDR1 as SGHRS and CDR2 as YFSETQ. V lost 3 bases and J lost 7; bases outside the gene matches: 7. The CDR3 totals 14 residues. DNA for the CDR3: TGCGCCAGCAGCTCGGGACCGGGACAGGGGGAGCAGTACTTC. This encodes CASSSGPGQGEQYF.

The chain's CDR3 is CASSLAEYTEAFF. The CDR3 DNA is TGTGCCAGCAGTTTAGCGGAATACACTGAAGCTTTCTTT. The gene calls are TRBV27 and TRBJ1-1; D is unclear. V lost 2 bases and J 3 bases, leaving 7 bases between the germline ends. The CDR3 loop spans 13 amino acids. The germline V gene has CDR1 MNHEY and CDR2 SMNVEV (reference sequence).

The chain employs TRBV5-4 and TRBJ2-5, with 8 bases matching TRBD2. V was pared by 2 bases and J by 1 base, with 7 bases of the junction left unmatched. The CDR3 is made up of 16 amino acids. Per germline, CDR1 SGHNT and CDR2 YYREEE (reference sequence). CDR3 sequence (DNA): TGTGCCAGCAGCTTAGGGTCTAGCGGGTCCCAAGAGACCCAGTACTTC. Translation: CASSLGSSGSQETQYF.

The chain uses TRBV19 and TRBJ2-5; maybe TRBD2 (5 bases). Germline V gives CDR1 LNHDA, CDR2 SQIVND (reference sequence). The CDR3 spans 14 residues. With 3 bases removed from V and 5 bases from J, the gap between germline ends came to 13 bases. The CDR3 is CASSISWRVETQYF. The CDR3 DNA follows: TGTGCCAGTAGTATTTCTTGGCGGGTCGAGACCCAGTACTTC.

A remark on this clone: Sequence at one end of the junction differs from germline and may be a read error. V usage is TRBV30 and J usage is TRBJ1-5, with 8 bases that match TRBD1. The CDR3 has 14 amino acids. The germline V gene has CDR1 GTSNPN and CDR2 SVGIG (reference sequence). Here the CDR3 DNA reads TGTGCCTGGAGTACGGGGACAGGAGATCAGCGCCAGCATTTT. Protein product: CAWSTGTGDQRQHF.

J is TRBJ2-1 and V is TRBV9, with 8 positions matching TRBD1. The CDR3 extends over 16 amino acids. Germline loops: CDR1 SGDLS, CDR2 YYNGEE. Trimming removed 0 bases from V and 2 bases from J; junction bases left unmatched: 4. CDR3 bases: TGTGCCAGCAGCGTAGAAGCCAGGGGGCCCTACAATGAGCAGTTCTTC. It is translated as CASSVEARGPYNEQFF.

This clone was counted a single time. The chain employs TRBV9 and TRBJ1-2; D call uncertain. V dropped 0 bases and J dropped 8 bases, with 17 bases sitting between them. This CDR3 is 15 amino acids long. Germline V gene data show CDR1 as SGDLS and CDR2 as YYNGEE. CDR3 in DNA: TGTGCCAGCAGCGTAGGAGGCCGGGATGCCGCGGGCTACACCTTC. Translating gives CASSVGGRDAAGYTF.

DNA for the CDR3: TGTGCCAGCAGTCCGACAGAGAACCAAGAGACCCAGTACTTC. It encodes CASSPTENQETQYF. The V and J genes are TRBV5-4 and TRBJ2-5, with a weak D call TRBD1 (5 bases). The CDR3 has 14 residues. V lost 5 bases and J lost 0, with 11 bases in between. Germline CDR1 is SGHNT and CDR2 is YYREEE (reference sequence).

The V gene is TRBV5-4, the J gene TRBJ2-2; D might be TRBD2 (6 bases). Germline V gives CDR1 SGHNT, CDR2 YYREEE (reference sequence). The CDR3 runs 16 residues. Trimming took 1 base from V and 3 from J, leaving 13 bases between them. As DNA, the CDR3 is TGTGCCAGCAGCTTGCGGGCTAGCGCGTACACCGGGGAGCTGTTTTTT. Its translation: CASSLRASAYTGELFF.

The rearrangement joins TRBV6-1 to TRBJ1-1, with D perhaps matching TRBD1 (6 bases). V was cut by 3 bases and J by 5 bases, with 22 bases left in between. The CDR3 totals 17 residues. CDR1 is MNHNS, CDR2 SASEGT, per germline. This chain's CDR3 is CASSEAGGARVRTEAFF. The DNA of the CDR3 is TGTGCCAGCAGTGAGGCGGGGGGGGCCAGGGTGAGGACTGAAGCTTTCTTT.